Given below is one TCR beta chain in context. Its specificity is unknown. The PCR contained 60 Vbeta and 13 Jbeta primers. In the authors' workflow: The authors later counted tens of millions of unique TCR beta chains, around 9.9 million of them shared. Only in-frame clones appear in the TCRdb table, and some are missing; sequencing was by immunoSEQ multiplex PCR. The D gene and trimming were derived from the DNA, and the V and J assignments and clone size from that table. The sample shows about 160,000 clones, more than 75% of them seen only once. These data come from a study of cytomegalovirus exposure and HLA in healthy donors. The CDR3 covers 13 residues. V was shortened by 3 bases and J by 9 bases, with 14 bases between the two germline ends. Germline CDR1 and CDR2: KGHSH and LQKENI. Study-level results: A cluster of highly shared sequence variants was likely a sequencing artifact. CMV antigen specificity of a few CMV-associated chains was confirmed in vitro. Researchers catalogued roughly 170 TCR beta chains as cytomegalovirus-associated.

This chain joins TRBV18 and TRBJ1-2; D possibly corresponds to TRBD1 (6 bases). The source of this sequence is a girl aged 5-17 years in good health and CMV-seropositive. Material for sequencing was PBMCs. The CDR3 region has the DNA TGTGCCAGCTCACCTGAATCCGGGACAAGCTACACCTTC. Translating gives CASSPESGTSYTF.